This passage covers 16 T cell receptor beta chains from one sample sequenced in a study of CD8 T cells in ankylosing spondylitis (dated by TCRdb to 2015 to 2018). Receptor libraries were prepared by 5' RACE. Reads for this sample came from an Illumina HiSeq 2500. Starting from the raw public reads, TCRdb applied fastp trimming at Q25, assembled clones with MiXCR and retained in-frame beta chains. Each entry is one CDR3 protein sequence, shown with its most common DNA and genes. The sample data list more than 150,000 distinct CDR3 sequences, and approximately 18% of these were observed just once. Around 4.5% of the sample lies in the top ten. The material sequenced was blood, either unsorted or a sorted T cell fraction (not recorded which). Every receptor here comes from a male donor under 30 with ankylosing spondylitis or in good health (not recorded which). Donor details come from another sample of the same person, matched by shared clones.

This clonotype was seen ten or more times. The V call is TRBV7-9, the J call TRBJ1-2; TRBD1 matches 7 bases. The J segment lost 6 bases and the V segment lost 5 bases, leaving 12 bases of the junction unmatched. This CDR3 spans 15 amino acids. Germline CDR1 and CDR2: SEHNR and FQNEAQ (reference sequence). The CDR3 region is CASSARGQSDDGYTF. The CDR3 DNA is TGTGCCAGCAGCGCGAGGGGGCAGTCCGATGATGGCTACACCTTC. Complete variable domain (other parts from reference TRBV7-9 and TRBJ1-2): DTGVSQNPRHKITKRGQNVTFRCDPISEHNRLYWYRQTLGQGPEFLTYFQNEAQLEKSRLLSDRFSAERPKGSFSTLEIQRTEQGDSAMYLCASSARGQSDDGYTFGSGTRLTVV.

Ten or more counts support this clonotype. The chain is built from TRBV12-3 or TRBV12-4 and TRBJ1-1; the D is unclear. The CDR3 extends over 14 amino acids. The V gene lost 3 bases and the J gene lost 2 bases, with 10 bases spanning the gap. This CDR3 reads CASSFFMGNTEAFF. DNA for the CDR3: TGTGCCAGCAGTTTTTTTATGGGTAACACTGAAGCTTTCTTT.

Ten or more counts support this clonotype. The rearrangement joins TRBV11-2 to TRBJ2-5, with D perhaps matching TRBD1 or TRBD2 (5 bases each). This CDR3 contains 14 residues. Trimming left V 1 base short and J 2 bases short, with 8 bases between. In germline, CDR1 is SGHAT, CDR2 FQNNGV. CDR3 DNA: TGTGCCAGCAGCTTAGGGGGGTGGCAAGAGACCCAGTACTTC. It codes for CASSLGGWQETQYF.

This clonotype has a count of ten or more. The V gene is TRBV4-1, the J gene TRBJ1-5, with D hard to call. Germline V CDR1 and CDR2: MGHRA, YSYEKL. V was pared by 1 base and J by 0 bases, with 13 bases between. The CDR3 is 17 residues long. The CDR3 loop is CASSQGPATYSNQPQHF. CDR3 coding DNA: TGCGCCAGCAGCCAAGGTCCGGCAACTTATAGCAATCAGCCCCAGCATTTT.

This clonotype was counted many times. CDR3 loop: CATSSGETQYF. The CDR3 bases are TGTGCCACCAGTTCGGGCGAGACCCAGTACTTC. The chain links TRBV24-1 to TRBJ2-5; D unclear. The CDR3 extends over 11 amino acids. V lost 6 bases, J lost 5 bases, and 6 bases lay in between. CDR1 and CDR2 (germline): KGHDR, SFDVKD.

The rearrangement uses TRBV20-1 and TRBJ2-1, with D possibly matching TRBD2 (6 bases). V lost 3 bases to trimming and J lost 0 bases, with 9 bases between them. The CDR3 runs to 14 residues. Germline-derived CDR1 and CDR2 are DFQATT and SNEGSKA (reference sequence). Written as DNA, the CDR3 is TGCAGTGCTAGCCGGGAGAGCTCCTACAATGAGCAGTTCTTC. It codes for CSASRESSYNEQFF.

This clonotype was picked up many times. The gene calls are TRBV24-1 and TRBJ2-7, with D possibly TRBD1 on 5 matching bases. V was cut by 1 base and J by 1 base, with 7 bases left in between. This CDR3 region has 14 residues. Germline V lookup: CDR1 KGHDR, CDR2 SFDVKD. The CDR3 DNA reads TGTGCCACCAGTGATTTCAGGGATTCCTACGAGCAGTACGTC. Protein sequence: CATSDFRDSYEQYV.

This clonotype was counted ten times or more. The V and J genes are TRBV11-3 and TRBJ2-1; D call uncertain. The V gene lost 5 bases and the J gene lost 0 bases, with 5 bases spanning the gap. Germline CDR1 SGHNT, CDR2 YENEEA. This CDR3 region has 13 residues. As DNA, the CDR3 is TGTGCCAGCAGCGAGAGCTCCTACAATGAGCAGTTCTTC. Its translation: CASSESSYNEQFF.

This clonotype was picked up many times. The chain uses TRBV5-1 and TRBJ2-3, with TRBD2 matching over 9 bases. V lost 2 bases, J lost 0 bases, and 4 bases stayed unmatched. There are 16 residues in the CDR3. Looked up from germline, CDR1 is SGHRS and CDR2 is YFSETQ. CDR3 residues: CASSFLAGTSTDTQYF. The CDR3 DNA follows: TGCGCCAGCAGCTTTCTAGCGGGAACTAGCACAGATACGCAGTATTTT.

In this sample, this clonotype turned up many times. CDR3 protein: CSARDPAGMTTDTQYF. The CDR3 DNA sequence: TGCAGTGCTAGAGATCCGGCAGGGATGACTACAGATACGCAGTATTTT. The chain joins TRBV20-1 to TRBJ2-3, with D perhaps TRBD1 (5 bases). There are 16 residues in the CDR3. CDR1 is DFQATT and CDR2 is SNEGSKA in the germline V gene (reference sequence). V lost 0 bases and J lost 3, with 16 bases in between.

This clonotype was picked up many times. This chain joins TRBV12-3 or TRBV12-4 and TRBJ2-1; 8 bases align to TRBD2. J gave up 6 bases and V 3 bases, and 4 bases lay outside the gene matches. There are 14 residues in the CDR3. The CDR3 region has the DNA TGTGCCAGCAGTTTGAGCGGGAGTAGCAATGAGCAGTTCTTC. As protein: CASSLSGSSNEQFF.

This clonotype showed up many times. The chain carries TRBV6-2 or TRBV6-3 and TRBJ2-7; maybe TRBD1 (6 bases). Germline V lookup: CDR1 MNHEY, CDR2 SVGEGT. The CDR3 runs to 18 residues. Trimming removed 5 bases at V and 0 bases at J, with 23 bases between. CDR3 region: CASSGQLGSRPTSYEQYF. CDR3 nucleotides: TGTGCCAGCAGTGGACAGTTGGGGTCCCGACCGACCTCCTACGAGCAGTACTTC.

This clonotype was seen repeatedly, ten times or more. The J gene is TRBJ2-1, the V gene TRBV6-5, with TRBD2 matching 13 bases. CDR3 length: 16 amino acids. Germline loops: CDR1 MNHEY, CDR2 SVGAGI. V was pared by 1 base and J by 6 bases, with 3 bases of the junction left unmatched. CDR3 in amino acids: CASSYLTSGRGNEQFF. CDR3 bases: TGTGCCAGCAGTTACTTAACTAGCGGGAGGGGCAATGAGCAGTTCTTC.

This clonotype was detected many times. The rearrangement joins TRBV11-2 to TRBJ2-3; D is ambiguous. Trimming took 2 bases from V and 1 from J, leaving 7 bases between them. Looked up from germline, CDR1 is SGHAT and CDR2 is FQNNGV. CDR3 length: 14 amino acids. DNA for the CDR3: TGTGCCAGCAGCTTAAACCTAGGCACAGATACGCAGTATTTT. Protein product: CASSLNLGTDTQYF.

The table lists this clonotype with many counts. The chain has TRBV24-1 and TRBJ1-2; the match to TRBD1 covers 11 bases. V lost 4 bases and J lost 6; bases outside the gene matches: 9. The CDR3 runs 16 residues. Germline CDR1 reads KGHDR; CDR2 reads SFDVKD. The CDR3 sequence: CATSDPGQGDRHGYTF. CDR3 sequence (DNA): TGTGCCACCAGTGACCCGGGACAGGGGGATCGCCATGGCTACACCTTC.

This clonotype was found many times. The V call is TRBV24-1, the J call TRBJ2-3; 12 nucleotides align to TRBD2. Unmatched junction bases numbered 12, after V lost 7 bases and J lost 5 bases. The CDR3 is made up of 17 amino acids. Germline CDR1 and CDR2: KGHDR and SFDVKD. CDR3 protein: CATSQLAGGRGGDTQYF. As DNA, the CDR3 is TGTGCCACCAGCCAACTAGCGGGAGGACGGGGAGGAGATACGCAGTATTTT.